This TCR beta chain was captured by sequencing in a study of metastatic and nonmetastatic thyroid tumors. Original processing notes: The study took CDR3 differences across clinicopathological groups and made a distant-metastasis classifier for papillary thyroid cancer from them. TCRdb reassembled clones from the PCR reads with MiXCR. These V and J calls rely on TCRdb rather than the paper's analysis. The sample holds 32,000 or so clones, 15% to 20% seen once. No treatment of any kind had been given to any patient before thyroid surgery. This clonotype was sampled from a female donor with papillary thyroid cancer or a benign thyroid nodule (not recorded which). Some clones in this sample may be carry-over from other donors' samples. The sample comprised blood.

The CDR3 sequence: CASSYSGRGADTQYF. CDR3 sequence (DNA): TGTGCCAGCAGTTACTCGGGCAGGGGGGCAGATACGCAGTATTTT. The chain carries TRBV6-6 and TRBJ2-3; D might be TRBD1 (7 bases). The CDR3 runs 15 residues. Germline assignment: CDR1 MNHNY and CDR2 SVGAGI (reference sequence). Trimming left V 0 bases short and J 4 bases short, with 11 bases between.